This section outlines one TCR beta chain sequence together with its context. Its antigen is not known. In the same sample, other DNA sequences code for this CDR3. The donors, nominally healthy at sampling, likely had unrecorded immune exposures. The sample is drawn from a study of cytomegalovirus exposure and HLA in healthy donors. Study-wide findings and caveats: TCR beta V- and J-gene trimming, according to a later analysis, was linked to a missense DCLRE1C variant. The authors excluded some V segments, including TRBV6-2 and TRBV6-3, as indistinguishable.

This CDR3 has 15 amino acids. The V end was cut by 2 bases, the J end by 3 bases, with 11 bases between. Germline V gene data show CDR1 as MNHNS and CDR2 as SASEGT. 13 Jbeta primers and 60 Vbeta primers were used for the PCR. Assay used: immunoSEQ multiplex PCR; TCRdb lists only in-frame clones, some missing. The sample lists roughly 120,000 clones; 70% to 85% were seen once. The sample comprised PBMCs. The TCR sequence derives from a woman in her thirties or forties in good health and CMV-seropositive. V usage is TRBV6-1 and J usage is TRBJ1-5, with D perhaps TRBD1 (6 bases). CDR3 nucleotide sequence: TGTGCCAGCAGTGAACTTGGACAGTCCAATCAGCCCCAGCATTTT. Amino acids: CASSELGQSNQPQHF.